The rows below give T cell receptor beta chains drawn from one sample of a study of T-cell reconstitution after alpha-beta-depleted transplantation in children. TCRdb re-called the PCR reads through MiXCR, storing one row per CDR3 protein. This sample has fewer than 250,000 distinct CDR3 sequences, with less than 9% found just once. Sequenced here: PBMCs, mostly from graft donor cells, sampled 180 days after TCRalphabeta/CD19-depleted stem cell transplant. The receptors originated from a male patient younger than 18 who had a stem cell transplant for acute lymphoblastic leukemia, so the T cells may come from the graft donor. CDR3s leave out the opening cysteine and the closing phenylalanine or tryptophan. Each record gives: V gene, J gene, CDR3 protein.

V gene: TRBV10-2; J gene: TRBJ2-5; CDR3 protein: ASSENGRAETQY
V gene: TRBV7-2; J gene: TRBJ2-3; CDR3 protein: ASSSSPGLARITQY
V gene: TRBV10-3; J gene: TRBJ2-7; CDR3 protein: AIRTTSDNPYEQY
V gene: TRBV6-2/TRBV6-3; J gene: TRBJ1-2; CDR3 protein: ASSYANYGYT
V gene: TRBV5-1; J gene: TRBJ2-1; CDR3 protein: ASSLEGGPGNEQF
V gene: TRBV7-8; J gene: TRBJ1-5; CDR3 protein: ASSLGLITGSRIRSAQH
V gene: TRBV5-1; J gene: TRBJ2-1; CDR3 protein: ASSAPGTDNEQF
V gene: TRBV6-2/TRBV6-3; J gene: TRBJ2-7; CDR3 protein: ASSNPRDEQY
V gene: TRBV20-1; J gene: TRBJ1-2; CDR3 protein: SAQRTGIYGYT
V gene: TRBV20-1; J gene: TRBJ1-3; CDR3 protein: SARGGNTIY
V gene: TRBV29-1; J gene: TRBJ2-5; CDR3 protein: SVVLGGETQY
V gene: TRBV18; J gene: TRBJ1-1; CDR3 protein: ASSPLIGETEAF
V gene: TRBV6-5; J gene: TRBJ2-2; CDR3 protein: ASSYGDRDGELF
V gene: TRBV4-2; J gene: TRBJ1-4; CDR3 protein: ASSQEWDRGGEKLF